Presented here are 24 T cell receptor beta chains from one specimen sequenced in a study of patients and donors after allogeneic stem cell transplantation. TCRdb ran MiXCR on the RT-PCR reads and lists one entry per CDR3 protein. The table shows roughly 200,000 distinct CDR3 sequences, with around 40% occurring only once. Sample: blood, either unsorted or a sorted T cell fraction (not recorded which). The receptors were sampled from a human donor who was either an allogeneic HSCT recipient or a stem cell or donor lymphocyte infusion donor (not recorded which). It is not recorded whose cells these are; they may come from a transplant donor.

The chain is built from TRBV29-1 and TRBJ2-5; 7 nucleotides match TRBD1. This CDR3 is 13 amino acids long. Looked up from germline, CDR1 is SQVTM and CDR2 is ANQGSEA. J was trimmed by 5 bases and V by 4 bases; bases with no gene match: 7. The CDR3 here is CSVVYRGGETQYF. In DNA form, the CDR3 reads TGCAGCGTTGTTTACAGGGGTGGTGAGACCCAGTACTTC.

The CDR3, as DNA: TGTGCCAGCAGTCTCAGGGAGGCAGATACGCAGTATTTT. It yields the protein CASSLREADTQYF. The rearrangement links TRBV12-3 or TRBV12-4 to TRBJ2-3, with a tentative D call TRBD2 (6 bases). This CDR3 comprises 13 residues. Trimming took off 5 bases at V and 4 bases at J, with 10 bases between the two ends.

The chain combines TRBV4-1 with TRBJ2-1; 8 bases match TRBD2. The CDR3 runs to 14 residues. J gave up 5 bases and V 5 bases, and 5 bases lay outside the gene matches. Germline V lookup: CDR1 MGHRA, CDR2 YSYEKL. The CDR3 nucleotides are TGCGCCAGCAGCGCGCCGGGACTAGACAATGAGCAGTTCTTC. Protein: CASSAPGLDNEQFF.

This CDR3 reads CASSFSRTGELFF. The CDR3 nucleotides read TGTGCCAGCAGTTTCAGTCGCACCGGGGAGCTGTTTTTT. The chain is built from TRBV28 and TRBJ2-2; no firm D call. This CDR3 is 13 amino acids long. CDR1 and CDR2 (germline): MDHEN, SYDVKM. V was trimmed by 3 bases and J by 4 bases, leaving 6 bases between them.

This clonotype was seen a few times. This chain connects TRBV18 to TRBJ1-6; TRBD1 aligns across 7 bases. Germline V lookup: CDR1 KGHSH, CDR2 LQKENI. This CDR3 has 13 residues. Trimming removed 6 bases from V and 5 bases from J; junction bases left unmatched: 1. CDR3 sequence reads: CASSQGDNSPLHF. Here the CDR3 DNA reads TGTGCCAGCTCTCAGGGGGATAATTCACCCCTCCACTTT.

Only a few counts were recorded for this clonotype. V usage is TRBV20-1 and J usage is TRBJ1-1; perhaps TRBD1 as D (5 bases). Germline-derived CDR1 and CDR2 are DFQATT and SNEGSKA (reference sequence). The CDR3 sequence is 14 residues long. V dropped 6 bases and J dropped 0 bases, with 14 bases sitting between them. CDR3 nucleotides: TGCAGTGCCCGAAAAGGACACCTGAACACTGAAGCTTTCTTT. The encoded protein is CSARKGHLNTEAFF.

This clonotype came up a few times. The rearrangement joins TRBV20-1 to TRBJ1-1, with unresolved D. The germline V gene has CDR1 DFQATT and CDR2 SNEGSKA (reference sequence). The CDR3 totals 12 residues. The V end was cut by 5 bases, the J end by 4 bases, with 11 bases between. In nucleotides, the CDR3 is TGCAGTGCTGATCATCGCGCCACTGAAGCTTTCTTT. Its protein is CSADHRATEAFF.

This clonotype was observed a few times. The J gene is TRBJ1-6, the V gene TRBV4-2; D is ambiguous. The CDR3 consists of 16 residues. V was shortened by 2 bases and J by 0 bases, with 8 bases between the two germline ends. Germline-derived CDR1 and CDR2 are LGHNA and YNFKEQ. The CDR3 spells CASSQYSSSYNSPLHF. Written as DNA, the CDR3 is TGTGCCAGCAGCCAATACTCAAGCTCCTATAATTCACCCCTCCACTTT.

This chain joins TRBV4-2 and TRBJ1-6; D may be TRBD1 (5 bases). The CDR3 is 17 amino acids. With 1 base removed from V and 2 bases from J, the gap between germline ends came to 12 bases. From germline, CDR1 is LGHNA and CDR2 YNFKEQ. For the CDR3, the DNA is TGTGCCAGCAGCCAAGGGGACGGACTAACCTATAATTCACCCCTCCACTTT. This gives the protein CASSQGDGLTYNSPLHF.

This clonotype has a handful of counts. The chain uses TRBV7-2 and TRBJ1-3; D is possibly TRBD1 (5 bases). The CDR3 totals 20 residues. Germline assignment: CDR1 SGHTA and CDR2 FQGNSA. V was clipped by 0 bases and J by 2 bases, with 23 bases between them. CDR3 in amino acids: CASSLAGPTSRTGAGNTIYF. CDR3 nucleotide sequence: TGTGCCAGCAGCTTAGCGGGACCGACAAGTCGAACCGGGGCTGGAAACACCATATATTTT.

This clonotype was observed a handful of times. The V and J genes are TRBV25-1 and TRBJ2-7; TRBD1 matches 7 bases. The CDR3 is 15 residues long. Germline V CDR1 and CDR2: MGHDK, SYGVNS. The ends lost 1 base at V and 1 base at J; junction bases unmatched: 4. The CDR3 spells CASSEFRDRSYEQYF. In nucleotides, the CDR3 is TGTGCCAGCAGTGAATTCCGGGACAGATCCTACGAGCAGTACTTC.

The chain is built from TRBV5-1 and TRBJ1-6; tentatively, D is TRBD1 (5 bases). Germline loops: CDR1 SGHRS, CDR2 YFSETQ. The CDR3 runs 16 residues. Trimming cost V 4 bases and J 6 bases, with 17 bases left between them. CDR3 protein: CASSPDPRGPNSPLHF. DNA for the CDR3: TGCGCCAGCAGCCCTGATCCCCGGGGCCCTAATTCACCCCTCCACTTT.

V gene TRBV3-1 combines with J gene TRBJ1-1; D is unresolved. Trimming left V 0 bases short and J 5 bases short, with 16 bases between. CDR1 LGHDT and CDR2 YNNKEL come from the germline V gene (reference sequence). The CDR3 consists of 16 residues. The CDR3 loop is CASSQEGGGGRTEAFF. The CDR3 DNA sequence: TGTGCCAGCAGCCAAGAGGGAGGCGGTGGAAGGACTGAAGCTTTCTTT. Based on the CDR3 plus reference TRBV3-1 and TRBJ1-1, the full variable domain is DTAVSQTPKYLVTQMGNDKSIKCEQNLGHDTMYWYKQDSKKFLKIMFSYNNKELIINETVPNRFSPKSPDKAHLNLHINSLELGDSAVYFCASSQEGGGGRTEAFFGQGTRLTVV.

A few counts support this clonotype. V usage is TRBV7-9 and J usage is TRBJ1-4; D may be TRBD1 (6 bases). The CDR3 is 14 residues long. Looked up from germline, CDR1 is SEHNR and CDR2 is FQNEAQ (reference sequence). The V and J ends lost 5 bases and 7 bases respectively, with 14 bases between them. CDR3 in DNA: TGTGCCAGCAGCAATACAGGGCCAGGTGAAAAACTGTTTTTT. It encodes CASSNTGPGEKLFF.

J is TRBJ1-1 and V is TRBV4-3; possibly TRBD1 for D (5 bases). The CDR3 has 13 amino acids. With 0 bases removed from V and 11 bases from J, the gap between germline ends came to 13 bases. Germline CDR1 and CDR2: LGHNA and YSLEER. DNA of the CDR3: TGCGCCAGCAGCCAAGATCCGGGGACCGGGGCTTTCTTT. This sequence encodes CASSQDPGTGAFF.

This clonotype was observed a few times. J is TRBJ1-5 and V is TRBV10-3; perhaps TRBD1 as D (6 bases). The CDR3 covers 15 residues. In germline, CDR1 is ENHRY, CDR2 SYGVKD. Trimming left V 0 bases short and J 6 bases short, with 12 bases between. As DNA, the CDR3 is TGTGCCATCAGTGAGTCCTGGGGGGCCGGTCAGCCCCAGCATTTT. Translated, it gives CAISESWGAGQPQHF.

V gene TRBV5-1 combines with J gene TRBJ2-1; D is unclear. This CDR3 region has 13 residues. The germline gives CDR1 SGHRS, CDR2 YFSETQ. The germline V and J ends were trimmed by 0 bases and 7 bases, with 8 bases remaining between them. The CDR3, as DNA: TGCGCCAGCAGCTTGGTAGTCTCGAATGAGCAGTTCTTC. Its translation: CASSLVVSNEQFF.

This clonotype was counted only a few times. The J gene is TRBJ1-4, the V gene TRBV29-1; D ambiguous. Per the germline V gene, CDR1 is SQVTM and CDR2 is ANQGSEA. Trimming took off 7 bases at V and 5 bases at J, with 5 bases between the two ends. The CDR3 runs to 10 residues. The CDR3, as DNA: TGCAGCGGAGGGAATGAAAAACTGTTTTTT. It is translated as CSGGNEKLFF.

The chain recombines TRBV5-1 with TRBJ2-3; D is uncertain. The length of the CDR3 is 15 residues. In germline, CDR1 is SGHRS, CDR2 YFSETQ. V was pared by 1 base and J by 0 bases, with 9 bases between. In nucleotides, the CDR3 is TGCGCCAGCAGCTTGAGCGAGGCTAGCACAGATACGCAGTATTTT. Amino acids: CASSLSEASTDTQYF.

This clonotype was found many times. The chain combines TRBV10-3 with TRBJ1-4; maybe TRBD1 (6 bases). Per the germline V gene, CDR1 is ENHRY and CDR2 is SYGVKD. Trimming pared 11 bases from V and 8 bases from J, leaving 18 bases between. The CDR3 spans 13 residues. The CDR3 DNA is TGTGCCGTTCAGGGACACCAGAGAGAAAAACTGTTTTTT. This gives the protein CAVQGHQREKLFF.

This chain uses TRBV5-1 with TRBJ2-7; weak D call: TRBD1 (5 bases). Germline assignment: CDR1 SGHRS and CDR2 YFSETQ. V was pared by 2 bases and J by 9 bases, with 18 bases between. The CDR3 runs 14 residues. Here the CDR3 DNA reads TGCGCCAGCAGCTTTGGAACTGCAGGGATGGGGCAGTACTTC. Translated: CASSFGTAGMGQYF. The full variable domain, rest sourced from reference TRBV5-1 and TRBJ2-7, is KAGVTQTPRYLIKTRGQQVTLSCSPISGHRSVSWYQQTPGQGLQFLFEYFSETQRNKGNFPGRFSGRQFSNSRSEMNVSTLELGDSALYLCASSFGTAGMGQYFGPGTRLTVT.

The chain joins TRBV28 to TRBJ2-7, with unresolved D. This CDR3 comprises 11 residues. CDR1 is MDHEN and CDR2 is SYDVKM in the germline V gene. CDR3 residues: CAYRPRREQYF. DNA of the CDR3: TGTGCTTACAGACCTAGAAGGGAGCAGTACTTC.

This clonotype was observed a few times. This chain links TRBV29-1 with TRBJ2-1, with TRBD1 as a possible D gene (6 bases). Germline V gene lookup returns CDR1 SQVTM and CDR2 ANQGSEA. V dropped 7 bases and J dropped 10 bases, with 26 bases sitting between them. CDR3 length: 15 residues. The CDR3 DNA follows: TGCAGCGCAATTCAAAGAAGGACAGAATTGGGGGAGCAGTTCTTC. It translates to CSAIQRRTELGEQFF.

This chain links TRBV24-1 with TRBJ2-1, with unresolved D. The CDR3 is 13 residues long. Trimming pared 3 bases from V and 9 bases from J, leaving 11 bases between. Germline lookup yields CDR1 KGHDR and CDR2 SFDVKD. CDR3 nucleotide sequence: TGTGCCACCAGTGATATTAGGGCAAGTGAGCAGTTCTTC. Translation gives CATSDIRASEQFF.